This entry lists 15 T cell receptor beta chains sequenced from one sample in a study of radiotherapy plus CTLA-4 blockade in lung cancer. Using immunoSEQ multiplex PCR, the repertoire was profiled, and TCRdb retains in-frame clones only, with some absent. This table has approximately 90,000 clones, around four fifths appearing once. The specimen was peripheral blood, collected from a patient treated with radiotherapy plus ipilimumab. The receptors here all came from a human donor with non-small cell lung cancer who had stable disease on radiotherapy plus ipilimumab.

The CDR3 region is CASSSPGTLQETQYF. CDR3 bases: TGTGCCAGCAGTTCCCCCGGGACACTCCAAGAGACCCAGTACTTC. V and J are TRBV27 and TRBJ2-5; a weak D match, TRBD1 (6 bases). The CDR3 spans 15 residues. Trimming took 4 bases from V and 1 from J, leaving 13 bases between them. CDR1 is MNHEY and CDR2 is SMNVEV in the germline V gene (reference sequence).

The rearrangement joins TRBV28 to TRBJ2-1; 12 nucleotides agree with TRBD1. Trimming cost V 4 bases and J 1 base; bases outside gene matches: 11. The CDR3 contains 19 residues. In germline, CDR1 is MDHEN, CDR2 SYDVKM. For the CDR3, the DNA is TGTGCCAGCAGTTCAACCGGGACAGGGGGCGTAAGTTCCTACAATGAGCAGTTCTTC. Translated: CASSSTGTGGVSSYNEQFF.

This clone was counted a few times. V and J are TRBV7-9 and TRBJ1-6; 8 bases line up with TRBD1. This CDR3 has 14 residues. Germline-derived CDR1 and CDR2 are SEHNR and FQNEAQ (reference sequence). With 5 bases clipped from V and 9 bases from J, the junction kept 6 bases outside the gene matches. The DNA of the CDR3 is TGTGCCAGCAGCCAGACAGGGGCTGTTTCACCCCTCCACTTT. Residues: CASSQTGAVSPLHF.

In its sample, this clone was seen a few times. This chain connects TRBV10-2 to TRBJ2-5, with 12 bases lining up with TRBD2. Germline assignment: CDR1 WSHSY and CDR2 SAAADI. After removal of 10 bases from V and 11 bases from J, the junction contained 14 bases not matched to a gene. The CDR3 contains 14 residues. The CDR3 region is CATQLAGGPKRQYF. In DNA form, the CDR3 reads TGCGCCACCCAACTAGCGGGGGGCCCGAAACGGCAGTACTTC.

The genes are TRBV5-1 and TRBJ1-4; TRBD1 might be the D (5 bases). Trimming took off 0 bases at V and 0 bases at J, with 9 bases between the two ends. The CDR3 runs 16 residues. CDR1 is SGHRS and CDR2 is YFSETQ in the germline V gene. The CDR3 coding sequence is TGCGCCAGCAGCTTGGGGGGGTACTCAACTAATGAAAAACTGTTTTTT. Amino acid sequence: CASSLGGYSTNEKLFF.

At least ten counts were recorded for this clone. The gene calls are TRBV5-3 and TRBJ2-2, with 8 bases aligning to TRBD2. TRBV5-3 is sorted into the ORF group, with uncertain function. The CDR3 consists of 16 residues. The trim removed 0 bases at V and 5 bases at J, leaving 6 bases unmatched. The CDR3 is CARSLAGGPWTGELFF. The CDR3, as DNA: TGTGCCAGAAGCTTGGCGGGGGGGCCATGGACCGGGGAGCTGTTTTTT.

The DNA of the CDR3 is TGTGCCAGCAGTTCGTTATGGAACACCGGGGAGCTGTTTTTT. This gives the protein CASSSLWNTGELFF. This chain connects TRBV6-6 to TRBJ2-2; D is ambiguous. Germline V CDR1 and CDR2: MNHNY, SVGAGI (reference sequence). Trimming removed 4 bases from V and 1 base from J, with 7 bases in between. This CDR3 has 14 residues.

The chain uses TRBV7-9 and TRBJ2-3; possibly TRBD1 or TRBD2 for D (6 bases each). Per the germline V gene, CDR1 is SEHNR and CDR2 is FQNEAQ (reference sequence). CDR3 length: 11 amino acids. The CDR3 DNA is TGTGCGAGGGGGGATACAGATACGCAGTATTTT. It specifies CARGDTDTQYF.

J is TRBJ2-2 and V is TRBV6-4; 13 bases map to TRBD2. V shed 0 bases and J 6 bases; nucleotides not matched to a gene: 1. CDR1 and CDR2 from the germline V gene are MRHNA and SNTAGT. The CDR3 extends over 16 amino acids. This CDR3 reads CASSDSGTSGAGELFF. CDR3 nucleotides: TGTGCCAGCAGTGACTCGGGGACTAGCGGGGCCGGGGAGCTGTTTTTT.

The chain recombines TRBV29-1 with TRBJ2-1, with a tentative D call TRBD2 (5 bases). The CDR3 length is 15 residues. Looked up from germline, CDR1 is SQVTM and CDR2 is ANQGSEA. Trimming pared 6 bases from V and 1 base from J, leaving 16 bases between. Here the CDR3 reads CSVRRGSGSYNEQFF. The CDR3 DNA reads as TGCAGCGTAAGACGCGGGTCGGGTTCCTACAATGAGCAGTTCTTC.

This clone was recorded once. This chain joins TRBV7-9 and TRBJ1-6, with unresolved D. This CDR3 region has 16 residues. Germline CDR1 and CDR2: SEHNR and FQNEAQ (reference sequence). Trimming took 4 bases from V and 6 from J, leaving 16 bases between them. The CDR3 sequence: CASSYSVTLINSPLHF. The CDR3 DNA reads as TGTGCCAGCAGCTACTCCGTGACATTAATTAATTCACCCCTCCACTTT.

The rearrangement joins TRBV7-7 to TRBJ2-5, with 7 bases fitting TRBD1. CDR1 SSHAT and CDR2 FNYEAQ come from the germline V gene (reference sequence). The CDR3 extends over 15 amino acids. V shed 1 base and J 10 bases; nucleotides not matched to a gene: 12. In nucleotides, the CDR3 is TGTGCCAGCAGCTTAGACGAGGTACAGGGGATGGACCAGTACTTC. This codes for CASSLDEVQGMDQYF.

As concerns this clone: The junction shows a germline mismatch at one end, possibly a read error. The chain is built from TRBV5-1 and TRBJ2-3; 11 bases agree with TRBD2. CDR1 is SGHRS and CDR2 is YFSETQ in the germline V gene. The CDR3 sequence is 16 residues long. The CDR3 DNA is TGCGCCAGCAGGTTGGGACTAGCGGAGAGCACAGATACGCAGTATTTT. It translates to CASRLGLAESTDTQYF. Based on the CDR3 plus reference TRBV5-1 and TRBJ2-3, the full variable domain is KAGVTQTPRYLIKTRGQQVTLSCSPISGHRSVSWYQQTPGQGLQFLFEYFSETQRNKGNFPGRFSGRQFSNSRSEMNVSTLELGDSALYLCASRLGLAESTDTQYFGPGTRLTVL.

The V gene is TRBV18, the J gene TRBJ1-2; TRBD1 is a possible D gene (6 bases). The CDR3 totals 13 residues. Germline lookup yields CDR1 KGHSH and CDR2 LQKENI. Trimming stripped 2 bases from V and 6 bases from J, with 10 bases between. The CDR3 is CASSPRGFDGYTF. The CDR3 region has the DNA TGTGCCAGCTCACCAAGGGGGTTTGATGGCTACACCTTC.

The DNA for the CDR3 is TGTGCCATCAGTGGCGGACATCAAGAGACCCAGTACTTC. Its translation is CAISGGHQETQYF. V gene TRBV10-3 combines with J gene TRBJ2-7; possibly TRBD1 for D (5 bases). The closer fit of TRBJ2-5 to the DNA end suggests the J call may be wrong. Per the germline V gene, CDR1 is ENHRY and CDR2 is SYGVKD. The CDR3 runs 13 residues.